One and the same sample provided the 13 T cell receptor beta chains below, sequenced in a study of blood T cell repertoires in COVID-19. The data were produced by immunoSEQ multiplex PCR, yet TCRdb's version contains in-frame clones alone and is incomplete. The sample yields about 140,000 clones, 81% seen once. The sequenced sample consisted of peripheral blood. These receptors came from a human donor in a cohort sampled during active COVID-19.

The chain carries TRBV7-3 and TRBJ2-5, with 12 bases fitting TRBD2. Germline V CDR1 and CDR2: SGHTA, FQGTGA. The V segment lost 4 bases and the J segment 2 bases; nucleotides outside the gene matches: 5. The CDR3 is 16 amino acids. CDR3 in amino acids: CASSSRLAGDQETQYF. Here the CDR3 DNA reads TGTGCCAGCAGCTCCCGACTAGCGGGAGATCAAGAGACCCAGTACTTC.

The CDR3 coding sequence is TGTGCCACCAGTGATTTGCCTCGGACAGGGTCGGAGGGCTACACCTTC. Translation: CATSDLPRTGSEGYTF. The V and J genes are TRBV24-1 and TRBJ1-2; TRBD1 matches at 8 bases. V shed 0 bases, J shed 8 bases, and the junction held 10 bases outside the gene matches. The CDR3 is 16 amino acids. The V gene's germline CDR1 is KGHDR and CDR2 SFDVKD.

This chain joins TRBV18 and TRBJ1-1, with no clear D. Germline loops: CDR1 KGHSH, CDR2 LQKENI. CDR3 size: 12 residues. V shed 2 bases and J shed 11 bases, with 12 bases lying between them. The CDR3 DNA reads TGTGCCAGCTCACCAGTGGTTGGAGACGCTTTCTTT. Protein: CASSPVVGDAFF.

CDR3 sequence reads: CASSAPGQVYYGYTF. The CDR3 region has the DNA TGTGCCAGCAGCGCACCGGGACAGGTATACTATGGCTACACCTTC. V is TRBV7-2 and J is TRBJ1-2; 8 nucleotides agree with TRBD1. After removal of 5 bases from V and 3 bases from J, the junction contained 8 bases not matched to a gene. Germline V gene lookup returns CDR1 SGHTA and CDR2 FQGNSA. The CDR3 contains 15 residues. Full variable domain (remainder filled in from reference TRBV7-2 and TRBJ1-2): GAGVSQSPSNKVTEKGKDVELRCDPISGHTALYWYRQSLGQGLEFLIYFQGNSAPDKSGLPSDRFSAERTGGSVSTLTIQRTQQEDSAVYLCASSAPGQVYYGYTFGSGTRLTVV.

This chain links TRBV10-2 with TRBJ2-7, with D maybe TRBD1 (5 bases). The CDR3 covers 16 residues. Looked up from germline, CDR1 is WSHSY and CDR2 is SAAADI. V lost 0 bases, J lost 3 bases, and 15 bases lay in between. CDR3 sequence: CASSESTAGYRYEQYF. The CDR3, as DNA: TGCGCCAGCAGTGAGTCTACGGCAGGGTACCGCTACGAGCAGTACTTC.

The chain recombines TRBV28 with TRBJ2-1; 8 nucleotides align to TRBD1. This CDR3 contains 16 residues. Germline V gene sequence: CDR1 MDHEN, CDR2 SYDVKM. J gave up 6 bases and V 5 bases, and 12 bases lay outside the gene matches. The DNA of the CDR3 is TGTGCCAGCAGTCGGGCCGGACAGGGATTAAGCAATGAGCAGTTCTTC. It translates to CASSRAGQGLSNEQFF.

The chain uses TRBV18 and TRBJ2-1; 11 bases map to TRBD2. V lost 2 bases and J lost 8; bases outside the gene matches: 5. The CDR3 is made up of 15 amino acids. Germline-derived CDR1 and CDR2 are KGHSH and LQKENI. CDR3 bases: TGTGCCAGCTCACCAGTTGGGACTAGCGGTTATGAGCAGTTCTTC. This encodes CASSPVGTSGYEQFF.

The chain's CDR3 is CASSWTGRMNTEAFF. As DNA, the CDR3 is TGCGCCAGCAGCTGGACAGGGAGGATGAACACTGAAGCTTTCTTT. This rearrangement joins TRBV5-1 to TRBJ1-1, with 8 bases matching TRBD1. Germline CDR1 and CDR2: SGHRS and YFSETQ. The CDR3 sequence is 15 residues long. Trimming cost V 3 bases and J 0 bases; bases outside gene matches: 4.

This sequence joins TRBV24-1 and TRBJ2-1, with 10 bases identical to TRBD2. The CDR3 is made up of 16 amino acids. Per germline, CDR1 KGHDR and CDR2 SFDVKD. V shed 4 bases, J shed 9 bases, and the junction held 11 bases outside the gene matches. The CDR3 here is CATSDHLAGVWSEQFF. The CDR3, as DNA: TGTGCCACCAGTGACCATCTAGCGGGAGTCTGGAGTGAGCAGTTCTTC.

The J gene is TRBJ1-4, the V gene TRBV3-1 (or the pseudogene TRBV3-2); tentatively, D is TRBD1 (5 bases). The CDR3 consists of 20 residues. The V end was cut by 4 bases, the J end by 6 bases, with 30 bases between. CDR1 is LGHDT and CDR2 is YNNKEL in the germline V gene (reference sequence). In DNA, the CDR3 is TGTGCCAGCAGCCCTCTCCAATATATTGTTAATCAGGGTAGGGATGAAAAACTGTTTTTT. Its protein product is CASSPLQYIVNQGRDEKLFF.

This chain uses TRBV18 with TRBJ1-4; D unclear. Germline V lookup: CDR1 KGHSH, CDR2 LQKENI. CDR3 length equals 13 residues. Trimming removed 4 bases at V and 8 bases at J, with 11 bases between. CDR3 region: CASSRSGGEKLFF. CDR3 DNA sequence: TGTGCCAGCTCACGTAGTGGAGGGGAAAAACTGTTTTTT.

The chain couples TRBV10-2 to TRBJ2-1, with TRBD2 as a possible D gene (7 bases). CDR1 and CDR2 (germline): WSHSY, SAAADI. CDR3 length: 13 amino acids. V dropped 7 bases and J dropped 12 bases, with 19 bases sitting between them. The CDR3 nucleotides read TGCGCCAGCAACCCTGGGGGGGGGCGCAGGCAGTTCTTC. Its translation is CASNPGGGRRQFF.

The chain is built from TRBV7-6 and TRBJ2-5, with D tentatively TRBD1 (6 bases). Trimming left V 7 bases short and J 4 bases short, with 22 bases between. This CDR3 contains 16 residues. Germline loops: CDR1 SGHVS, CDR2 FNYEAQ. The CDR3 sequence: CASTRGYQGRRETQYF. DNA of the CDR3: TGTGCCAGCACCAGGGGCTACCAAGGGCGGAGAGAGACCCAGTACTTC. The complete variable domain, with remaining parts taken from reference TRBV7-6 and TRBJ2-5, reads GAGVSQSPRYKVTKRGQDVALRCDPISGHVSLYWYRQALGQGPEFLTYFNYEAQQDKSGLPNDRFSAERPEGSISTLTIQRTEQRDSAMYRCASTRGYQGRRETQYFGPGTRLLVL.